The 28 T cell receptor beta chains below come from one sample, sequenced in a study of human T cells and chemical hapten exposure. The sample's time point: patch test 1, 2 weeks after DPC sensitization. Treatment in this sample: therapeutic diphenylcyclopropenone sensitization with weekly scalp DPC. TCRdb passed the RACE reads through MiXCR, listing each CDR3 protein once. The table shows 380,000 or so distinct CDR3 sequences, with roughly 4.8% occurring only once. The source was whole blood, collected in connection with sensitization to the hapten diphenylcyclopropenone (DPC). These receptors were taken from a woman aged 50 to 65 with alopecia areata. Some clones in this sample may be carry-over from other donors' samples.

At least ten counts were recorded for this clonotype. This chain uses TRBV9 with TRBJ2-3; no clear D. The ends were cut back, 0 bases at V and 5 bases at J, with 7 bases in the middle. This CDR3 contains 13 residues. Germline loops: CDR1 SGDLS, CDR2 YYNGEE. The DNA of the CDR3 is TGTGCCAGCAGCGTAGCGCCGGGAGATACGCAGTATTTT. Its translation is CASSVAPGDTQYF.

This clonotype was detected many times. This rearrangement joins TRBV7-9 to TRBJ2-3, with D perhaps TRBD2 (6 bases). This CDR3 contains 14 residues. Germline V gives CDR1 SEHNR, CDR2 FQNEAQ (reference sequence). The ends were cut back, 1 base at V and 5 bases at J, with 10 bases in the middle. The CDR3 DNA reads TGTGCCAGCAGCTTAGAGCGGAGGGGAGATACGCAGTATTTT. This translates into CASSLERRGDTQYF.

This clonotype was counted many times. The chain is built from TRBV12-3 or TRBV12-4 and TRBJ2-7, with D perhaps TRBD2 (6 bases). Trimming cost V 6 bases and J 6 bases, with 12 bases left between them. This CDR3 region has 12 residues. CDR3 residues: CASSQRRGEQYF. CDR3 coding DNA: TGTGCCAGCAGCCAACGGCGGGGCGAGCAGTACTTC.

This clonotype has only a few counts. The chain recombines TRBV27 with TRBJ2-3; no firm D call. V lost 8 bases to trimming and J lost 3 bases, with 18 bases between them. Germline V gene sequence: CDR1 MNHEY, CDR2 SMNVEV (reference sequence). The CDR3 covers 15 residues. DNA for the CDR3: TGTGCCAGCGTTTACCGGGTCCCCGAAACAGATACGCAGTATTTT. Its translation is CASVYRVPETDTQYF.

This clonotype came up a few times. The chain links TRBV20-1 to TRBJ2-6; D is possibly TRBD1 (6 bases). Germline CDR1 reads DFQATT; CDR2 reads SNEGSKA (reference sequence). V lost 5 bases, J lost 0 bases, and 11 bases lay in between. CDR3 length: 15 amino acids. The CDR3 loop reads CSAPDRSSGANVLTF. The CDR3 nucleotides are TGCAGTGCTCCGGACAGAAGCTCTGGGGCCAACGTCCTGACTTTC.

This clonotype has a count of ten or more. This chain links TRBV7-2 with TRBJ1-1; 8 bases align to TRBD1. Losses at the gene ends were 5 bases for V and 5 bases for J; bases not matched to a gene: 7. Germline V lookup: CDR1 SGHTA, CDR2 FQGNSA. This CDR3 contains 14 residues. CDR3 amino acids: CASSRTGSRTEAFF. The CDR3 DNA reads TGTGCCAGCAGCCGGACAGGGAGTAGGACTGAAGCTTTCTTT.

This clonotype was picked up many times. The rearrangement uses TRBV20-1 and TRBJ2-1; 11 nucleotides line up with TRBD2. This CDR3 spans 14 amino acids. The V gene's germline CDR1 is DFQATT and CDR2 SNEGSKA (reference sequence). V trimming: 3 bases; J trimming: 4 bases; junction bases outside the gene matches: 2. The CDR3 DNA is TGCAGTGCTAGCGGGACTAGCGGATACAATGAGCAGTTCTTC. Its protein is CSASGTSGYNEQFF.

This clonotype showed up many times. The CDR3 nucleotides are TGTGCCCTAGATTCACCCCTCCACTTT. This translates into CALDSPLHF. The chain links TRBV21-1 to TRBJ1-6. TRBV21-1 is given as a pseudogene. The length of the CDR3 is 9 residues.

This rearrangement joins TRBV6-5 to TRBJ2-6; D perhaps matches TRBD2 (6 bases). Trimming took off 0 bases at V and 1 base at J, with 16 bases between the two ends. CDR1 and CDR2 (germline): MNHEY, SVGAGI. The CDR3 consists of 19 residues. This CDR3 reads CASSYSTGLPSSGANVLTF. In DNA, the CDR3 is TGTGCCAGCAGTTACTCGACGGGACTTCCTAGTTCTGGGGCCAACGTCCTGACTTTC.

There are a few counts of this clonotype. V gene TRBV5-6 combines with J gene TRBJ2-5; D gene unclear. V lost 2 bases and J lost 4, with 15 bases in between. The CDR3 runs to 15 residues. From germline, CDR1 is SGHDT and CDR2 YYEEEE. The CDR3 region is CASSFPTDGPETQYF. The CDR3 DNA reads as TGTGCCAGCAGCTTCCCGACGGATGGGCCAGAGACCCAGTACTTC. Variable domain in full (rest from reference TRBV5-6 and TRBJ2-5): DAGVTQSPTHLIKTRGQQVTLRCSPKSGHDTVSWYQQALGQGPQFIFQYYEEEERQRGNFPDRFSGHQFPNYSSELNVNALLLGDSALYLCASSFPTDGPETQYFGPGTRLLVL.

This clonotype was picked up a small number of times. The chain joins TRBV28 to TRBJ2-1, with D possibly called TRBD1 or TRBD2 (5 bases each). The CDR3 length is 13 residues. Trimming took off 5 bases at V and 9 bases at J, with 14 bases between the two ends. The germline V gene encodes CDR1 MDHEN and CDR2 SYDVKM. CDR3 protein: CASSQGPLGEQFF. For the CDR3, the DNA is TGTGCCAGCAGTCAGGGACCTCTAGGTGAGCAGTTCTTC.

This clonotype has a count of ten or more. The chain carries TRBV12-3 or TRBV12-4 and TRBJ2-2; D ambiguous. The CDR3 is 13 amino acids. V shed 6 bases and J shed 6 bases, with 11 bases lying between them. CDR3 in amino acids: CASSSWLAGELFF. The CDR3 coding sequence is TGTGCCAGCAGCTCGTGGTTAGCCGGGGAGCTGTTTTTT.

This clonotype was observed many times. The chain carries TRBV11-1 and TRBJ1-1; D may be TRBD1 (6 bases). Germline V gene lookup returns CDR1 SGHAT and CDR2 FQDESV (reference sequence). There are 14 residues in the CDR3. The germline V and J ends were trimmed by 2 bases and 1 base, with 8 bases remaining between them. The CDR3 nucleotides are TGTGCCAGCAGCTTACAACAGGGGAACACTGAAGCTTTCTTT. Its translation: CASSLQQGNTEAFF.

This chain joins TRBV3-1 and TRBJ1-2, with D possibly TRBD1 on 5 matching bases. The CDR3 runs to 16 residues. V was clipped by 1 base and J by 5 bases, with 17 bases between them. Germline V CDR1 and CDR2: LGHDT, YNNKEL (reference sequence). Here the CDR3 DNA reads TGTGCCAGCAGCCAAGTTTGGGACCAAAGGAAGTATGGCTACACCTTC. Translating gives CASSQVWDQRKYGYTF. The complete variable domain, with remaining parts taken from reference TRBV3-1 and TRBJ1-2, reads DTAVSQTPKYLVTQMGNDKSIKCEQNLGHDTMYWYKQDSKKFLKIMFSYNNKELIINETVPNRFSPKSPDKAHLNLHINSLELGDSAVYFCASSQVWDQRKYGYTFGSGTRLTVV.

There are many counts of this clonotype. The V gene is TRBV6-2 or TRBV6-3, the J gene TRBJ2-2; D might be TRBD2 (6 bases). Germline CDR1 is MNHEY and CDR2 is SVGEGT. Trimming shortened V by 4 bases and J by 7 bases, and 13 bases separated the two germline ends. CDR3 length: 14 amino acids. For the CDR3, the DNA is TGTGCCAGCAGTTCGGGACTGACCTACGGGGAGCTGTTTTTT. Translated: CASSSGLTYGELFF.

The chain couples TRBV6-1 to TRBJ2-3, with TRBD2 identical over 13 bases. Germline CDR1 MNHNS, CDR2 SASEGT. After removal of 5 bases from V and 2 bases from J, the junction contained 4 bases not matched to a gene. This CDR3 region has 16 residues. CDR3 bases: TGTGCCAGCAGTCCGACTAGCGGGGGGTACACAGATACGCAGTATTTT. Its translation: CASSPTSGGYTDTQYF.

At least ten counts were recorded for this clonotype. The chain uses TRBV20-1 and TRBJ2-3; 10 bases align to TRBD2. Germline values: CDR1 DFQATT, CDR2 SNEGSKA (reference sequence). CDR3 length: 16 amino acids. After removal of 7 bases from V and 5 bases from J, the junction contained 15 bases not matched to a gene. The CDR3 reads CSVPSGLAGVQDTQYF. The CDR3, as DNA: TGCAGTGTCCCCTCTGGGCTAGCGGGAGTCCAAGATACGCAGTATTTT.

This clonotype was detected ten times or more. The V call is TRBV6-2 or TRBV6-3, the J call TRBJ2-1; D possibly uses TRBD1 or TRBD2 (5 bases each). Germline-derived CDR1 and CDR2 are MNHEY and SVGEGT. The length of the CDR3 is 12 residues. V was trimmed by 2 bases and J by 13 bases, leaving 12 bases between them. The CDR3 here is CASSYGQGDQFF. For the CDR3, the DNA is TGTGCCAGCAGTTACGGTCAGGGAGACCAGTTCTTC.

This clonotype was observed a handful of times. The rearrangement joins TRBV7-8 to TRBJ2-2; D is possibly TRBD1 (5 bases). Germline V CDR1 and CDR2: SGHVS, FQNEAQ. With 5 bases removed from V and 6 bases from J, the gap between germline ends came to 25 bases. The length of the CDR3 is 18 residues. This CDR3 is CASSLRAPREPWAGELFF. Written as DNA, the CDR3 is TGTGCCAGCAGCCTACGTGCCCCCAGGGAACCCTGGGCCGGGGAGCTGTTTTTT.

The sample holds a few counts of this clonotype. This chain links TRBV7-8 with TRBJ2-7; a possible D gene is TRBD2 (5 bases). From germline, CDR1 is SGHVS and CDR2 FQNEAQ. This CDR3 spans 10 amino acids. Trimming pared 5 bases from V and 11 bases from J, leaving 10 bases between. CDR3 DNA: TGTGCCAGCAGCCGTCTGAGGGAGTACTTC. It encodes CASSRLREYF.

The table lists this clonotype with a few counts. CDR3 nucleotides: TGTGCCAGCAGCCAAGCTCAGGGGGGAGCTTTCTTT. This codes for CASSQAQGGAFF. This chain connects TRBV14 to TRBJ1-1; 7 bases fit TRBD1. Trimming removed 1 base from V and 10 bases from J; junction bases left unmatched: 3. Germline CDR1 SGHDN, CDR2 FVKESK. The CDR3 extends over 12 amino acids.

This clonotype was seen repeatedly, ten times or more. The chain employs TRBV25-1 and TRBJ1-1, with D unclear. V was shortened by 5 bases and J by 4 bases, with 8 bases between the two germline ends. This CDR3 spans 12 amino acids. Germline loops: CDR1 MGHDK, CDR2 SYGVNS. CDR3 protein: CASSMAGTEAFF. The CDR3 coding sequence is TGTGCCAGCAGTATGGCGGGCACTGAAGCTTTCTTT.

The table lists this clonotype with many counts. The CDR3 loop is CASSLNYNSPLHF. Here the CDR3 DNA reads TGTGCCAGCAGCTTGAATTATAATTCACCCCTCCACTTT. The gene calls are TRBV7-8 and TRBJ1-6; D gene ambiguous. The CDR3 runs to 13 residues. CDR1 is SGHVS, CDR2 FQNEAQ, per germline. V lost 3 bases and J lost 4, with 4 bases in between.

There are many counts of this clonotype. The V gene is TRBV6-1, the J gene TRBJ1-5; 8 bases align to TRBD1. J was trimmed by 6 bases and V by 10 bases; bases with no gene match: 8. CDR1 MNHNS and CDR2 SASEGT come from the germline V gene. CDR3 length equals 13 residues. The CDR3 reads CATRSTGAQPQHF. The CDR3 DNA reads TGTGCCACCCGATCGACAGGGGCTCAGCCCCAGCATTTT.

The sample holds many counts of this clonotype. V and J are TRBV14 and TRBJ1-1; no clear D. This CDR3 region has 13 residues. Trimming removed 0 bases at V and 3 bases at J, with 5 bases between. Germline CDR1 SGHDN, CDR2 FVKESK. The CDR3 DNA follows: TGTGCCAGCAGCCAAGACGGAGACACTGAAGCTTTCTTT. Amino acids: CASSQDGDTEAFF. Variable domain in full (rest from reference TRBV14 and TRBJ1-1): EAGVTQFPSHSVIEKGQTVTLRCDPISGHDNLYWYRRVMGKEIKFLLHFVKESKQDESGMPNNRFLAERTGGTYSTLKVQPAELEDSGVYFCASSQDGDTEAFFGQGTRLTVV.

This clonotype was counted ten times or more. The chain links TRBV12-3 or TRBV12-4 to TRBJ1-1, with a tentative D call TRBD1 (5 bases). V lost 6 bases and J lost 6, with 11 bases in between. CDR3 length equals 12 residues. DNA for the CDR3: TGTGCCAGCAGCCGAGGGGTACCTGAAGCTTTCTTT. This gives the protein CASSRGVPEAFF.

This clonotype has ten or more counts. The chain carries TRBV3-1 and TRBJ2-3; D is uncertain. V was pared by 0 bases and J by 6 bases, with 7 bases between. The germline V gene encodes CDR1 LGHDT and CDR2 YNNKEL (reference sequence). The CDR3 consists of 13 residues. CDR3 nucleotides: TGTGCCAGCAGCCAAGATTGGTTCGATACGCAGTATTTT. Translation gives CASSQDWFDTQYF.

This clonotype was observed many times. CDR3 coding DNA: TGCAGCGTTGAAGGGGCTAGCGGGAGCTACGAGCAGTACTTC. This codes for CSVEGASGSYEQYF. This sequence joins TRBV29-1 and TRBJ2-7; 10 bases agree with TRBD2. Germline V gives CDR1 SQVTM, CDR2 ANQGSEA. The J segment lost 3 bases and the V segment lost 1 base, leaving 3 bases of the junction unmatched. CDR3 length equals 14 residues.